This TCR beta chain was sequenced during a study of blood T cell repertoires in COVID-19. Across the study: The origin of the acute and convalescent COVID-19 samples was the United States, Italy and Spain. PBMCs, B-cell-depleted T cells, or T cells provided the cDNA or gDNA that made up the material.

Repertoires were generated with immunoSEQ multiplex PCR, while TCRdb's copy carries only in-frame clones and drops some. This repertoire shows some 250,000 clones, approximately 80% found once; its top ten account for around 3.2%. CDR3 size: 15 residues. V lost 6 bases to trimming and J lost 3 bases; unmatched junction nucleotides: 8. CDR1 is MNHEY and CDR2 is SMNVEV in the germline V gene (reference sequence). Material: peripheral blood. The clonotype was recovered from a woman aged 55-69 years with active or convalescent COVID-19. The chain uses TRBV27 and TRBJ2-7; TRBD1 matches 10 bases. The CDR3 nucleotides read TGTGCCAGCAGATCCGGGACAGGGGCTCTCTACGAGCAGTACTTC. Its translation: CASRSGTGALYEQYF.